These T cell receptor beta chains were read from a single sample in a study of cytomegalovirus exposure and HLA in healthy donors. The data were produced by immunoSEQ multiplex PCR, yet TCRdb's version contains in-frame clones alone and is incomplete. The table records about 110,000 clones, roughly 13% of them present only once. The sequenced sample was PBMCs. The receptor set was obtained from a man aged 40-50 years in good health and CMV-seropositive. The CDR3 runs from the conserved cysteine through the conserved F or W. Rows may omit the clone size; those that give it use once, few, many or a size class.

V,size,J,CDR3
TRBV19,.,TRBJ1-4,CASTPLAGTLVATNEKLFF
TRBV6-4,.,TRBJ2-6,CASSPKPQGAGANVLTF
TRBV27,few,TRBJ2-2,CASSLSRQQGSSGELFF
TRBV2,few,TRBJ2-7,CASRVLGEQYF
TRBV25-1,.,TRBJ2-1,CASSGTRPGQGRNEQFF
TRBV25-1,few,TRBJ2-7,CASRGLAGKYEQYF
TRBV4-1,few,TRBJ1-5,CASSQAGGHSNQPQHF
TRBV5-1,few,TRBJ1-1,CASNQQERGEAFF
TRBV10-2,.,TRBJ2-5,CASGSGEETQYF
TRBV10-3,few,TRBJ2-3,CAIKAAGVGYGTDTQYF
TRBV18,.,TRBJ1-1,CASSPPIRDTEAFF
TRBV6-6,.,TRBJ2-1,CASSHRVENEQFF
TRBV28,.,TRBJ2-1,CASSYQGPPYNEQFF
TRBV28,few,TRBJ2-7,CASSSTGPPVYEQYF
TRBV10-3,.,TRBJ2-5,CAISGSGEQRTQYF
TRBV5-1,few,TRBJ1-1,CASSHGFGGKISPATEAFF
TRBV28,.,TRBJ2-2,CASRDGKNTGELFF
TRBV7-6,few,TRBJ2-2,CASSLQGAGELFF
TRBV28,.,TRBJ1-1,CASRPPTVMNTEAFF
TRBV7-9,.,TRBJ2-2,CASSLVPPGLGRELFF
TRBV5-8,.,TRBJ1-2,CASIPDRNYYGYTF
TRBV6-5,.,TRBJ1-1,CASSYPSSPEAFF
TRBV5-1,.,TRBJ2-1,CASTPGLSSYNEQFF
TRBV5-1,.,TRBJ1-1,CASSLGDRGIMNTEAFF
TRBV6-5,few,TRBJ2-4,CASSSDRGNIQYF
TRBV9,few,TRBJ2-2,CASSSGGYTGELFF
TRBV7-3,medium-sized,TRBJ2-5,CASSKGGYQETQYF
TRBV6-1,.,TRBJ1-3,CASTRDSGNTIYF
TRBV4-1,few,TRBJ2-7,CASSRLTISEQYF
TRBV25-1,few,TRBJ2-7,CASSEWRTGSYEQYF
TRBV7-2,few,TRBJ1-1,CASSYDSMNTEAFF
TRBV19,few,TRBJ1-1,CASQGQGMLKDTEAFF
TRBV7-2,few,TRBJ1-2,CASSAYRENGYTF
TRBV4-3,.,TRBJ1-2,CASSHSTGVGGYTF
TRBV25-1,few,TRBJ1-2,CASSATGRYYGYTF
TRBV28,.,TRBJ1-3,CASSLRQGGGNTIYF
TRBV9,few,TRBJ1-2,CASSVGGGYYGYTF
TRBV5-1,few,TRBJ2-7,CASSLAAGGRFPGEQYF
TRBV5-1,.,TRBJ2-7,CASSRTSGVSYEQYF
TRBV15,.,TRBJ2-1,CATSAHGTSGRDEQFF
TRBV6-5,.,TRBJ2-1,CASSYSRVRGSEQFF
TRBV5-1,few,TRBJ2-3,CASSLGRGGRGADTQYF